The 19 T cell receptor beta chains presented below share a single source sample, sequenced in a study of fetal regulatory T cell absence and autoimmunity. The data were produced by immunoSEQ multiplex PCR, yet TCRdb's version contains in-frame clones alone and is incomplete. The repertoire includes around 100,000 clones, around 72% of them detected once, and roughly 2% sits in the top ten. Sequencing was carried out using pancreas tissue. The receptors originated from a male donor with IPEX syndrome.

The chain recombines TRBV7-6 with TRBJ1-5; D is unresolved. This CDR3 has 15 amino acids. The V gene's germline CDR1 is SGHVS and CDR2 FNYEAQ. V lost 1 base, J lost 7 bases, and 14 bases lay in between. CDR3 nucleotides: TGTGCCAGCAGCTTAGGTGGAGGACCGGGGCAGCCCCAGCATTTT. Translation: CASSLGGGPGQPQHF.

This clone was picked up a small number of times. The chain couples TRBV30 to TRBJ2-7; maybe TRBD2 (5 bases). V gave up 4 bases and J gave up 6 bases, with 16 bases separating them. CDR1 is GTSNPN and CDR2 is SVGIG in the germline V gene (reference sequence). The CDR3 sequence is 13 residues long. In nucleotides, the CDR3 is TGTGCCTGGACTTGGACGGGAATGATCGAGCAGTACTTC. The encoded protein is CAWTWTGMIEQYF.

J is TRBJ2-1 and V is TRBV7-6; D might be TRBD2 (6 bases). The V gene lost 1 base and the J gene lost 1 base, with 8 bases spanning the gap. The CDR3 covers 15 residues. Germline V lookup: CDR1 SGHVS, CDR2 FNYEAQ. The CDR3 DNA follows: TGTGCCAGCAGCTTAGTCGGACTATCCTACAATGAGCAGTTCTTC. Its protein is CASSLVGLSYNEQFF. Full variable domain (rest looked up from reference TRBV7-6 and TRBJ2-1): GAGVSQSPRYKVTKRGQDVALRCDPISGHVSLYWYRQALGQGPEFLTYFNYEAQQDKSGLPNDRFSAERPEGSISTLTIQRTEQRDSAMYRCASSLVGLSYNEQFFGPGTRLTVL.

This chain joins TRBV15 and TRBJ2-3; possible D gene TRBD2, 6 bases. Trimming removed 3 bases from V and 3 bases from J, with 19 bases in between. The V gene's germline CDR1 is LNHNV and CDR2 YYDKDF (reference sequence). The CDR3 has 17 residues. This CDR3 is CATSRVGWAEGTDTQYF. CDR3 DNA sequence: TGTGCCACCAGCAGGGTCGGATGGGCGGAGGGAACAGATACGCAGTATTTT.

This clone was recorded once. The genes are TRBV7-2 and TRBJ2-5; TRBD1 might be the D (6 bases). CDR1 is SGHTA, CDR2 FQGNSA, per germline. V shed 5 bases and J shed 1 base, with 14 bases lying between them. The CDR3 is made up of 15 amino acids. CDR3 in DNA: TGTGCCAGCAGCCACGGATGGGGGCCCCAAGAGACCCAGTACTTC. The encoded protein is CASSHGWGPQETQYF.

V gene TRBV13 combines with J gene TRBJ2-3, with TRBD2 as a possible D gene (5 bases). Germline V lookup: CDR1 PRHDT, CDR2 FYEKMQ (reference sequence). The CDR3 is made up of 18 amino acids. Trimming took 4 bases from V and 2 from J, leaving 22 bases between them. The DNA for the CDR3 is TGTGCCAGCAGCTCAAACCACGGAGACTACCAAAACACAGATACGCAGTATTTT. It translates to CASSSNHGDYQNTDTQYF.

This clone was detected only a few times. This chain connects TRBV13 to TRBJ2-5; 7 positions match TRBD1. The CDR3 spans 15 residues. The junction had 7 bases not matched to a gene; V was cut back by 5 bases and J by 1 base. Looked up from germline, CDR1 is PRHDT and CDR2 is FYEKMQ (reference sequence). The CDR3 DNA reads TGTGCCAGCAGCGTTTGGGACAGATCCCAAGAGACCCAGTACTTC. Translating gives CASSVWDRSQETQYF.

The chain carries TRBV7-6 and TRBJ1-1, with 9 bases lining up with TRBD1. This CDR3 region has 19 residues. V shed 5 bases and J 3 bases; nucleotides not matched to a gene: 19. CDR1 SGHVS and CDR2 FNYEAQ come from the germline V gene. The CDR3: CASSPFDRGWLEEDTEAFF. The CDR3 DNA sequence: TGTGCCAGCAGCCCATTCGACAGGGGGTGGTTAGAGGAGGACACTGAAGCTTTCTTT.

This clone was detected only a few times. The V call is TRBV19, the J call TRBJ1-5; 9 bases are a match to TRBD1. The CDR3 contains 16 residues. CDR1 is LNHDA and CDR2 is SQIVND in the germline V gene (reference sequence). V lost 5 bases and J lost 1; bases outside the gene matches: 6. The CDR3 nucleotides are TGTGCCAGTAGTTCGAACAGGGGGCGCAGCAATCAGCCCCAGCATTTT. This gives the protein CASSSNRGRSNQPQHF. Drawing the rest from reference TRBV19 and TRBJ1-5, the complete variable domain is DGGITQSPKYLFRKEGQNVTLSCEQNLNHDAMYWYRQDPGQGLRLIYYSQIVNDFQKGDIAEGYSVSREKKESFPLTVTSAQKNPTAFYLCASSSNRGRSNQPQHFGDGTRLSIL.

The V and J genes are TRBV27 and TRBJ1-2, with D hard to call. The CDR3 has 14 residues. The V end lost 5 bases, the J end lost 3 bases, and 13 bases lay between the germline ends. Germline V gives CDR1 MNHEY, CDR2 SMNVEV (reference sequence). The CDR3 here is CASSPLVGDYGYTF. CDR3 coding DNA: TGTGCCAGCAGTCCCCTAGTGGGCGACTATGGCTACACCTTC.

The chain carries TRBV16 and TRBJ2-1; 11 bases align to TRBD2. The CDR3 extends over 17 amino acids. J was trimmed by 5 bases and V by 2 bases; bases with no gene match: 8. The germline gives CDR1 KGHSY, CDR2 FQNENV. The CDR3 is CASSQPRLAGSHNEQFF. Written as DNA, the CDR3 is TGTGCCAGCAGCCAACCTAGACTAGCGGGATCCCACAATGAGCAGTTCTTC.

The chain recombines TRBV10-1 with TRBJ1-6; unclear D gene. The V end lost 3 bases, the J end lost 8 bases, and 8 bases lay between the germline ends. The germline V gene has CDR1 WNHNN and CDR2 SYGVQD (reference sequence). The CDR3 is 13 amino acids. The CDR3 bases are TGCGCCAGCAGTGATTCCAGATATTCACCCCTCCACTTT. Amino acid sequence: CASSDSRYSPLHF.

J is TRBJ2-7 and V is TRBV7-9; D not certain. Germline-derived CDR1 and CDR2 are SEHNR and FQNEAQ (reference sequence). The length of the CDR3 is 14 residues. Trimming took off 5 bases at V and 2 bases at J, with 13 bases between the two ends. The CDR3 DNA follows: TGTGCCAGCAGCCCCCGTGGGGTGACCTACGAGCAGTACTTC. Amino acids: CASSPRGVTYEQYF.

The rearrangement joins TRBV5-1 to TRBJ1-1, with TRBD1 as a possible D gene (5 bases). The CDR3 is made up of 12 amino acids. V shed 1 base and J shed 7 bases, with 8 bases lying between them. Germline CDR1 reads SGHRS; CDR2 reads YFSETQ. The CDR3 sequence is CASSLPGHEAFF. In DNA, the CDR3 is TGCGCCAGCAGCTTGCCGGGGCATGAAGCTTTCTTT.

The sample holds one count of this clone. The chain links TRBV19 to TRBJ2-5, with TRBD2 matching over 7 bases. This CDR3 region has 15 residues. In germline, CDR1 is LNHDA, CDR2 SQIVND (reference sequence). Trimming at V came to 1 base and at J to 5 bases, leaving 7 bases not matched to a gene. The CDR3 DNA sequence: TGTGCCAGTAGTATAGGACGGGGGGTTCGGGAGACCCAGTACTTC. Amino acids: CASSIGRGVRETQYF.

The V and J genes are TRBV5-4 and TRBJ2-7, with D hard to call. CDR1 is SGHNT and CDR2 is YYREEE in the germline V gene (reference sequence). Trimming removed 2 bases from V and 0 bases from J, with 9 bases in between. The CDR3 covers 14 residues. In DNA form, the CDR3 reads TGTGCCAGCAGCTTAAATACTGGCTCCTACGAGCAGTACTTC. It encodes CASSLNTGSYEQYF.

The chain joins TRBV10-1 to TRBJ2-7; the match to TRBD2 covers 7 bases. Germline-derived CDR1 and CDR2 are WNHNN and SYGVQD (reference sequence). The CDR3 is made up of 15 amino acids. J lost 3 bases, V lost 4 bases, and 9 bases had no gene match. The CDR3 protein is CASSVCGRFIYEQYF. Written as DNA, the CDR3 is TGCGCCAGCAGTGTTTGCGGGAGATTTATCTACGAGCAGTACTTC.

V is TRBV29-1 and J is TRBJ1-2; weak D call: TRBD1 (5 bases). With 1 base removed from V and 8 bases from J, the gap between germline ends came to 8 bases. CDR3 length: 11 residues. Germline values: CDR1 SQVTM, CDR2 ANQGSEA. CDR3 nucleotides: TGCAGCGTTGAAGGTGGGGGAGGCTACACCTTC. Translated, it gives CSVEGGGGYTF.

The J gene is TRBJ2-3, the V gene TRBV28; D remains unclear. The CDR3 contains 17 residues. With 3 bases removed from V and 4 bases from J, the gap between germline ends came to 20 bases. Per the germline V gene, CDR1 is MDHEN and CDR2 is SYDVKM. The CDR3 DNA follows: TGTGCCAGCAGTTTTAGAAGGCGTCTAGTAGGATCAGATACGCAGTATTTT. Translating gives CASSFRRRLVGSDTQYF. Based on the CDR3 plus reference TRBV28 and TRBJ2-3, the full variable domain is DVKVTQSSRYLVKRTGEKVFLECVQDMDHENMFWYRQDPGLGLRLIYFSYDVKMKEKGDIPEGYSVSREKKERFSLILESASTNQTSMYLCASSFRRRLVGSDTQYFGPGTRLTVL.